This T cell receptor (beta chain) was documented in a study of neurological immune-mediated disorders (dated by TCRdb to about 2019). In terms of the full investigation: Among the roughly 34 multiple sclerosis patients, 31 had relapsing-remitting MS and 3 had secondary progressive MS. Using UMI-based sequencing, the study compared peripheral blood TCR-beta repertoires from patients with HTLV-I-associated myelopathy (HAM/TSP), patients with multiple sclerosis, and healthy controls. The 106 TCR-beta libraries covered PBMC samples along with longitudinal samples, technical triplicates, and paired sorted CD4+ and CD8+ T-cell subsets. The cohort was made up of 60 to 75 subjects, consisting of some 14 HAM/TSP patients, roughly 35 multiple sclerosis patients and 20 or so healthy controls.

Here V drops 4 bases and J drops 4 bases, and the junction holds 7 bases not matched to any gene. Taken from cysteine to phenylalanine, the CDR3 has 14 residues. Here the CDR3 DNA is all that survives: 42 bases in frame from base 1. In this sample, this clonotype turned up many times. Its antigen remains unidentified. No much larger clone exists at a distance of one base, and base qualities are not known. Overall results and qualifications from the work: The highest TCR clonal expansion was observed in HAM/TSP patients, whereas the lowest was observed in MS patients, even when compared with healthy controls. No clinical or MRI features were associated with the MS cluster, and the authors said that larger cohorts are needed. In a phylogenetic analysis, the repertoires of 18 out of 34 MS patients fell into a single cluster of related CDR3 sequences, pointing to a possible signature at the repertoire level. No identical CDR3 amino acid sequences were found to be shared among expanded clones across subjects, suggesting that TCR-beta repertoires were private in all groups.

cDNA synthesis used template-switch 5'RACE with a primer carrying a 10-nucleotide random unique molecular identifier tagging each TCR transcript. Every sequencing run yielded over 190 million TCR-beta sequences covering 15-18 subjects. Total RNA was extracted with the RNeasy kit. TCR-beta VDJ regions were amplified with primers for the TCR constant region and the 5'RACE anchor, using the KAPA Real-time Library Amplification kit. Sample indexes and Illumina adaptors were added in a first PCR, after which library yield was increased in a second PCR. After purification with Ampure beads, the TCR product of roughly 650 bp was size-selected on a 2% E-gel SizeSelection system. Before pooling, library quality was assessed on a Bioanalyzer, concentration was determined with Qubit, and library quantification was performed with the Kapa Library Quantification kit. Libraries were sequenced paired-end 2 x 150 bp on an Illumina HiSeq 2500. To increase sequence diversity, roughly 24-32% phiX was spiked into each library pool. As for the original processing: The UMI-based MiGEC pipeline processed quality-filtered reads and removed over 80% of raw TCR sequences during error correction. VDJ genes were aligned to IMGT germline references, and clonotypes were defined by unique CDR3 amino acid sequence plus V-J genes. VDJtools evaluated clonal expansion, Shannon diversity and CDR3 relatedness (CalcPairwiseDistances, ClusterSamples); CLCbio workbench built phylogenetic trees. Expanded clones were defined as having at least 8 unique UMIs, based on coefficient-of-variation modelling across technical triplicates. TCRdb trimmed public reads at Q25 via fastp, called clones via MiXCR and kept in-frame beta chains. Rows merge per CDR3 protein into single entries with the most common DNA and genes. The V and J calls come from TCRdb's annotation, not from the publication. Here the sample has roughly 59,000 distinct CDR3 sequences; roughly 5% occur a single time. Roughly 5.7% of the sample is taken by the ten largest.

For the unsorted PBMC libraries, 2 million PBMCs were stored in RNAlater at -80 degrees C until RNA extraction and were used to generate the libraries. Multiple sclerosis patients were enrolled in a US clinical protocol evaluating disease progression by magnetic resonance imaging. Peripheral blood was subjected to Ficoll-Hypaque density gradient centrifugation to isolate PBMCs, which were then cryopreserved in liquid nitrogen. This chain is built from TRBV12-3 or TRBV12-4 and TRBJ2-7, and 7 junctional nucleotides match TRBD2. The sequenced material came from PBMCs. The clonotype originates from a human donor with multiple sclerosis. The donor label of this sample is uncertain. The CDR3 reads CASSWSSGSYEQYF. In nucleotide form, the sequence is TGTGCCAGCAGTTGGTCTAGCGGTTCATACGAGCAGTACTTC.